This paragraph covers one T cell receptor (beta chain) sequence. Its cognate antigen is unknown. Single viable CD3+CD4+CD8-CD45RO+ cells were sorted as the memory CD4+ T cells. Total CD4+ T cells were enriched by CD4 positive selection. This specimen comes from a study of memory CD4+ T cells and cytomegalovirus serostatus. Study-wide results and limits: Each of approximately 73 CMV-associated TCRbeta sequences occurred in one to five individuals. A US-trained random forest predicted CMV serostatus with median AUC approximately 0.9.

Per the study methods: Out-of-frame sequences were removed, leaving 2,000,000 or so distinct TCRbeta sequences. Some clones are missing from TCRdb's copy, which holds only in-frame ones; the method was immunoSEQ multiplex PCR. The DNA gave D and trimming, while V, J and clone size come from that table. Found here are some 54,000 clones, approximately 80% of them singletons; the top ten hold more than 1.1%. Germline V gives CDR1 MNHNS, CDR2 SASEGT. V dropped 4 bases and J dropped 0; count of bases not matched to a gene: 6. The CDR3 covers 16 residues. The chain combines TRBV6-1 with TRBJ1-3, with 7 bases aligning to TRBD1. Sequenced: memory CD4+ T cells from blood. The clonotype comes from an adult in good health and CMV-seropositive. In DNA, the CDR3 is TGTGCCAGCAGTGTTGACAGGGCTCGCTCTGGAAACACCATATATTTT. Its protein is CASSVDRARSGNTIYF.